The TCR beta chain described here comes from a study of vaccination effects on CD4 cells after COVID-19. Study-wide points: Marked clonal contraction was seen in infection- and vaccine-induced clones late after vaccination.

For this clone: The target antigen is unknown.

The ViraFEST assay expanded antigen-specific CD4+ T cells with viral peptide pools before sequencing. Having been cultured for roughly 9 days, the cells underwent CD4+ T cell isolation. TCRdb's copy holds only in-frame clones and misses some; the assay was immunoSEQ multiplex PCR. The sample lists tens of thousands of clones, 70% to 75% seen once, with approximately 2% in the top ten. The trim removed 0 bases at V and 8 bases at J, leaving 0 bases unmatched. The CDR3 runs to 13 residues. CDR1 and CDR2 from the germline V gene are SGHTA and FQGTGA. The chain uses TRBV7-3 and TRBJ2-1; TRBD2 matches at 8 bases. The clonotype was recovered from a human donor who received a COVID-19 vaccine. Specimen: CD4+ T cells from PBMCs cultured with HCoV-229E spike peptides, collected before COVID-19 vaccination. CDR3 region: CASSLTREDEQFF. The CDR3 region has the DNA TGTGCCAGCAGCTTAACGCGGGAGGATGAGCAGTTCTTC.